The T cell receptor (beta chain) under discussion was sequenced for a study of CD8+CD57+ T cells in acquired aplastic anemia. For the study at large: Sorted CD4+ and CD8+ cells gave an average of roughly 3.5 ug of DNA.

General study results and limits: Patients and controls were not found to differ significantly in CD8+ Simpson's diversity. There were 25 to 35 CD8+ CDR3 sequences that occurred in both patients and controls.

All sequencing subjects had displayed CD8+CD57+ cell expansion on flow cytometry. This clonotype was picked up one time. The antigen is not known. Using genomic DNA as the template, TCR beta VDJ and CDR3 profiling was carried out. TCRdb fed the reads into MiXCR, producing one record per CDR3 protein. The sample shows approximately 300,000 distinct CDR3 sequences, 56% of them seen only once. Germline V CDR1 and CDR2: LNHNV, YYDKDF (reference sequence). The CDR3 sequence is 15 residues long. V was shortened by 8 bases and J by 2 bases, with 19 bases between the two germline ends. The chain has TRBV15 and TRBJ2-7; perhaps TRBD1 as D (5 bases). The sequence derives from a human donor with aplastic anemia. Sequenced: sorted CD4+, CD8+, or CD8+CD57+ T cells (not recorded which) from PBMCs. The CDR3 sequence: CATASTDRIPYEQYF. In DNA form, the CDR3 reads TGTGCCACCGCCAGCACCGACAGAATACCCTACGAGCAGTACTTC.